The 14 T cell receptor beta chains in this list originate from one sample, sequenced in a study of blood T cell repertoires in COVID-19. Generated by immunoSEQ multiplex PCR, the TCRdb table keeps only in-frame clones and is missing some. The sample lists approximately 300,000 clones; about 82% were seen once. Sequencing was done on a sample of peripheral blood. Source of these receptors: a woman aged 50 to 60 with active or convalescent COVID-19.

The chain links TRBV2 to TRBJ1-2; D perhaps matches TRBD1 (5 bases). Germline V CDR1 and CDR2: SNHLY, FYNNEI. This CDR3 comprises 13 residues. V gave up 4 bases and J gave up 6 bases, with 12 bases separating them. The CDR3 sequence is CASSGDRGNGYTF. In DNA form, the CDR3 reads TGTGCCAGCAGTGGGGATAGGGGCAATGGCTACACCTTC. Looking up the rest from reference TRBV2 and TRBJ1-2 gives the full variable domain: EPEVTQTPSHQVTQMGQEVILRCVPISNHLYFYWYRQILGQKVEFLVSFYNNEISEKSEIFDDQFSVERPDGSNFTLKIRSTKLEDSAMYFCASSGDRGNGYTFGSGTRLTVV.

V is TRBV28 and J is TRBJ2-2; TRBD1 matches 9 bases. The CDR3 totals 15 residues. Germline V gene sequence: CDR1 MDHEN, CDR2 SYDVKM. J lost 1 base, V lost 10 bases, and 7 bases had no gene match. The CDR3 DNA is TGTGCCATCCCATTGACAGGGGGGAACACCGGGGAGCTGTTTTTT. Protein sequence: CAIPLTGGNTGELFF. The variable domain in full, with the rest retrieved from reference TRBV28 and TRBJ2-2, is DVKVTQSSRYLVKRTGEKVFLECVQDMDHENMFWYRQDPGLGLRLIYFSYDVKMKEKGDIPEGYSVSREKKERFSLILESASTNQTSMYLCAIPLTGGNTGELFFGEGSRLTVL.

This chain links TRBV18 with TRBJ1-1, with TRBD1 matching 10 bases. The CDR3 loop spans 16 amino acids. Per the germline V gene, CDR1 is KGHSH and CDR2 is LQKENI. With V trimmed by 5 bases and J by 2 bases, 8 bases remained unmatched. CDR3 DNA sequence: TGTGCCAGCTCAGTCGGTGGACAGGGGGGAAACACTGAAGCTTTCTTT. This sequence encodes CASSVGGQGGNTEAFF.

The rearrangement links TRBV2 to TRBJ2-7; possibly TRBD2 for D (6 bases). Trimming removed 6 bases at V and 3 bases at J, with 12 bases between. Germline assignment: CDR1 SNHLY and CDR2 FYNNEI. The CDR3 has 13 amino acids. This CDR3 is CASSVGTLYEQYF. The CDR3 bases are TGTGCCAGCAGCGTTGGGACTCTCTACGAGCAGTACTTC. Complete variable domain (other parts from reference TRBV2 and TRBJ2-7): EPEVTQTPSHQVTQMGQEVILRCVPISNHLYFYWYRQILGQKVEFLVSFYNNEISEKSEIFDDQFSVERPDGSNFTLKIRSTKLEDSAMYFCASSVGTLYEQYFGPGTRLTVT.

The chain links TRBV15 to TRBJ2-1; the D is unclear. Germline V gene lookup returns CDR1 LNHNV and CDR2 YYDKDF (reference sequence). CDR3 length: 14 residues. V shed 1 base and J shed 5 bases, with 9 bases lying between them. This CDR3 reads CATSRAQSNNEQFF. The DNA for the CDR3 is TGTGCCACCAGCAGAGCACAGTCTAACAATGAGCAGTTCTTC.

This chain links TRBV11-1 with TRBJ1-2; maybe TRBD1 (6 bases). The CDR3 contains 14 residues. From germline, CDR1 is SGHAT and CDR2 FQDESV (reference sequence). V gave up 3 bases and J gave up 1 base, with 9 bases separating them. CDR3 sequence: CASSFTGHNYGYTF. The CDR3 DNA follows: TGTGCCAGCAGCTTCACGGGACATAACTATGGCTACACCTTC.

The gene calls are TRBV4-2 and TRBJ1-4, with 11 nucleotides matching TRBD1. CDR1 LGHNA and CDR2 YNFKEQ come from the germline V gene. CDR3 length: 17 residues. With 2 bases clipped from V and 4 bases from J, the junction kept 6 bases outside the gene matches. CDR3 region: CASSQHGTGGFNEKLFF. Here the CDR3 DNA reads TGTGCCAGCAGCCAACATGGGACAGGGGGTTTTAATGAAAAACTGTTTTTT.

This chain uses TRBV5-4 with TRBJ2-7, with 7 bases lining up with TRBD1. V shed 1 base, J shed 6 bases, and the junction held 10 bases outside the gene matches. The CDR3 runs to 15 residues. Germline CDR1 SGHNT, CDR2 YYREEE (reference sequence). CDR3 nucleotides: TGTGCCAGCAGCTTGAAAGCTGGCAGGGGGATCGAGCAGTACTTC. This translates into CASSLKAGRGIEQYF.

The rearrangement links TRBV28 to TRBJ1-2; a possible D gene is TRBD1 (6 bases). Germline CDR1 is MDHEN and CDR2 is SYDVKM. This CDR3 is built from 15 residues. The V gene lost 3 bases and the J gene lost 4 bases, with 15 bases spanning the gap. The CDR3 nucleotides are TGTGCCAGCAGTTTTCCACAGGGAGTTGGCTATGGCTACACCTTC. Translation: CASSFPQGVGYGYTF.

The gene calls are TRBV19 and TRBJ2-3; 8 bases are a match to TRBD1. V gave up 8 bases and J gave up 6 bases; unmatched junction bases: 7. Germline assignment: CDR1 LNHDA and CDR2 SQIVND (reference sequence). This CDR3 is built from 13 residues. CDR3 in DNA: TGTGCCAGTGGGCAGGGGGCGAAGGATACGCAGTATTTT. Translated: CASGQGAKDTQYF.

This chain uses TRBV18 with TRBJ1-2; 8 nucleotides align to TRBD1. The V gene end was trimmed by 3 bases and the J gene end by 8 bases; junction bases not matched to a gene: 8. Per germline, CDR1 KGHSH and CDR2 LQKENI. The CDR3 is 14 amino acids. CDR3 amino acids: CASSPLDREGGYTF. CDR3 DNA sequence: TGTGCCAGCTCACCTCTGGACAGGGAAGGAGGCTACACCTTC. Full variable domain (rest looked up from reference TRBV18 and TRBJ1-2): NAGVMQNPRHLVRRRGQEARLRCSPMKGHSHVYWYRQLPEEGLKFMVYLQKENIIDESGMPKERFSAEFPKEGPSILRIQQVVRGDSAAYFCASSPLDREGGYTFGSGTRLTVV.

This clone has only one observation. The DNA for the CDR3 is TGTGCCAGCTCGGCCAGGGGGACGCGTATTGAGCCCCAGCATTTT. This codes for CASSARGTRIEPQHF. The chain joins TRBV18 to TRBJ1-5; TRBD1 agrees at 7 bases. There are 15 residues in the CDR3. The germline V gene encodes CDR1 KGHSH and CDR2 LQKENI. V gave up 6 bases and J gave up 8 bases; unmatched junction bases: 13.

The chain uses TRBV6-6 and TRBJ1-3, with a weak D call TRBD1 (6 bases). CDR3 length equals 15 residues. V lost 7 bases to trimming and J lost 7 bases, with 20 bases between them. CDR1 is MNHNY, CDR2 SVGAGI, per germline (reference sequence). The CDR3 reads CASNNPGVIRNTIYF. The CDR3, as DNA: TGTGCCAGCAACAACCCAGGGGTAATTCGGAACACCATATATTTT.

The CDR3 sequence: CASSWTSGMDNEQFF. Written as DNA, the CDR3 is TGTGCCAGCAGCTGGACTAGCGGGATGGACAATGAGCAGTTCTTC. This rearrangement joins TRBV11-2 to TRBJ2-1, with 12 positions matching TRBD2. The CDR3 totals 15 residues. J gave up 5 bases and V 4 bases, and 3 bases lay outside the gene matches. Germline assignment: CDR1 SGHAT and CDR2 FQNNGV.